The 30 T cell receptor beta chains below all came from one sample that was sequenced in a study of CD8 T cells in Susac syndrome. cDNA came from about 0.5 to 1 ug RNA primed by random hexamers. MiXCR, applied by TCRdb to the immunoSEQ multiplex PCR reads, yields one record per CDR3 protein. The table includes approximately 220,000 distinct CDR3 sequences, 95% detected once. Sample: CD4+ T cells from PBMCs. The receptors originated from a human donor with multiple sclerosis.

CDR3 DNA: TGCAGCGTCGCCTTCGACAGAACTTATGGCTACACCTTC. Translation gives CSVAFDRTYGYTF. The chain links TRBV29-1 to TRBJ1-2; D perhaps matches TRBD1 (5 bases). This CDR3 has 13 residues. The V gene lost 6 bases and the J gene lost 5 bases, with 16 bases spanning the gap. Germline CDR1 and CDR2: SQVTM and ANQGSEA.

This chain joins TRBV3-1 and TRBJ2-3; TRBD1 matches at 7 bases. The CDR3 sequence is 15 residues long. Germline values: CDR1 LGHDT, CDR2 YNNKEL (reference sequence). The V segment lost 3 bases and the J segment 2 bases; nucleotides outside the gene matches: 5. CDR3 bases: TGTGCCAGCAGCCAGGGGGACAGATCCACAGATACGCAGTATTTT. Encoded protein: CASSQGDRSTDTQYF.

The chain carries TRBV5-1 and TRBJ1-1; 7 bases align to TRBD1. This CDR3 is 14 amino acids long. CDR1 and CDR2 from the germline V gene are SGHRS and YFSETQ. V gave up 0 bases and J gave up 5 bases; unmatched junction bases: 4. CDR3 DNA sequence: TGCGCCAGCAGCTTGGTTCAGGGGGGGACTGAAGCTTTCTTT. Its translation is CASSLVQGGTEAFF. The full variable domain, in which reference TRBV5-1 and TRBJ1-1 provide the parts outside the CDR3, is KAGVTQTPRYLIKTRGQQVTLSCSPISGHRSVSWYQQTPGQGLQFLFEYFSETQRNKGNFPGRFSGRQFSNSRSEMNVSTLELGDSALYLCASSLVQGGTEAFFGQGTRLTVV.

The rearrangement joins TRBV6-2 or TRBV6-3 to TRBJ2-3; D perhaps matches TRBD1 (6 bases). Germline assignment: CDR1 MNHEY and CDR2 SVGEGT. There are 10 residues in the CDR3. Trimming removed 8 bases from V and 8 bases from J, with 8 bases in between. CDR3 bases: TGTGCCAGCCGAGGGGGTACGCAGTATTTT. Translating gives CASRGGTQYF.

CDR3 sequence reads: CSVAQVIETQYF. CDR3 nucleotides: TGCAGCGTTGCTCAGGTTATAGAGACCCAGTACTTC. The chain combines TRBV29-1 with TRBJ2-5; unclear D gene. V lost 4 bases and J 4 bases, leaving 10 bases between the germline ends. Looked up from germline, CDR1 is SQVTM and CDR2 is ANQGSEA. This CDR3 has 12 residues.

This rearrangement joins TRBV20-1 to TRBJ1-2; TRBD1 agrees at 11 bases. V dropped 2 bases and J dropped 3; count of bases not matched to a gene: 8. Germline V gives CDR1 DFQATT, CDR2 SNEGSKA (reference sequence). CDR3 length: 16 residues. DNA for the CDR3: TGCAGTGCTAGACCCCAGGACAGGGGGCCTCACTATGGCTACACCTTC. Its translation is CSARPQDRGPHYGYTF.

V gene TRBV6-4 combines with J gene TRBJ1-2; D might be TRBD1 (6 bases). Germline CDR1 reads MRHNA; CDR2 reads SNTAGT. This CDR3 spans 12 amino acids. Trimming removed 7 bases from V and 8 bases from J, with 14 bases in between. The DNA of the CDR3 is TGTGCCAGCATCGACAGGAATGGGGGCTACACCTTC. This sequence encodes CASIDRNGGYTF.

The CDR3 here is CAWATLYGYTF. In DNA, the CDR3 is TGTGCCTGGGCTACCCTCTATGGCTACACCTTC. This rearrangement joins TRBV30 to TRBJ1-2, with D unclear. The CDR3 has 11 residues. Trimming stripped 5 bases from V and 4 bases from J, with 8 bases between. The germline V gene encodes CDR1 GTSNPN and CDR2 SVGIG (reference sequence).

The chain combines TRBV20-1 with TRBJ2-1, with D unclear. This CDR3 comprises 15 residues. The germline CDR1 and CDR2 sequences are DFQATT and SNEGSKA (reference sequence). V was shortened by 2 bases and J by 0 bases, with 11 bases between the two germline ends. The CDR3 sequence is CSARRYPSSYNEQFF. The CDR3 bases are TGCAGTGCTAGACGTTATCCGTCCTCCTACAATGAGCAGTTCTTC.

The V and J genes are TRBV18 and TRBJ2-5; D tentatively reads TRBD1 or TRBD2 (5 bases each). The germline V gene has CDR1 KGHSH and CDR2 LQKENI. Trimming stripped 3 bases from V and 5 bases from J, with 25 bases between. The CDR3 consists of 18 residues. CDR3 loop: CASSPNSLRDIAGETQYF. As DNA, the CDR3 is TGTGCCAGCTCACCGAACAGCCTCCGGGATATCGCAGGGGAGACCCAGTACTTC.

This clonotype has a single count. The chain is built from TRBV4-2 and TRBJ2-5; D is uncertain. The CDR3 totals 12 residues. Germline V lookup: CDR1 LGHNA, CDR2 YNFKEQ. The germline V and J ends were trimmed by 3 bases and 1 base, with 3 bases remaining between them. The CDR3 loop is CASSHGQETQYF. Here the CDR3 DNA reads TGTGCCAGCAGCCATGGCCAAGAGACCCAGTACTTC.

The chain has TRBV29-1 and TRBJ1-1; 7 bases agree with TRBD1. Trimming at V came to 2 bases and at J to 4 bases, leaving 4 bases not matched to a gene. This CDR3 comprises 13 residues. Germline CDR1 SQVTM, CDR2 ANQGSEA. The CDR3: CSVERGLSTEAFF. CDR3 DNA: TGCAGCGTTGAAAGGGGGCTGAGCACTGAAGCTTTCTTT.

The chain uses TRBV30 and TRBJ1-4, with D hard to call. V lost 3 bases to trimming and J lost 6 bases, with 5 bases between them. Germline loops: CDR1 GTSNPN, CDR2 SVGIG (reference sequence). The length of the CDR3 is 11 residues. CDR3 amino acids: CAWSWDEKLFF. CDR3 DNA: TGTGCCTGGAGCTGGGATGAAAAACTGTTTTTT.

The rearrangement uses TRBV6-5 and TRBJ2-7; no reliable D call. From germline, CDR1 is MNHEY and CDR2 SVGAGI. With 0 bases removed from V and 2 bases from J, the gap between germline ends came to 5 bases. The CDR3 spans 13 residues. DNA of the CDR3: TGTGCCAGCAGTTACTCAAAGGCCTACGAGCAGTACTTC. Encoded protein: CASSYSKAYEQYF.

This clonotype was recorded only once. The rearrangement joins TRBV3-1 to TRBJ2-3; possible D gene TRBD1, 5 bases. Germline CDR1 and CDR2: LGHDT and YNNKEL (reference sequence). This CDR3 comprises 13 residues. Trimming took 0 bases from V and 8 from J, leaving 9 bases between them. DNA of the CDR3: TGTGCCAGCAGCCAAGATGTCCAGGGTACGCAGTATTTT. The encoded protein is CASSQDVQGTQYF.

The CDR3 sequence: CSARGTSDYNEQFF. The CDR3 nucleotides read TGCAGTGCCAGGGGGACTAGCGACTACAATGAGCAGTTCTTC. The chain recombines TRBV20-1 with TRBJ2-1; 10 bases are shared with TRBD2. CDR3 length equals 14 residues. Trimming took 6 bases from V and 3 from J; bases not matched to a gene: 5. CDR1 is DFQATT, CDR2 SNEGSKA, per germline (reference sequence).

CDR3 nucleotide sequence: TGCGCCAGCAGCCAGGGGGCGCGTACTGAAGCTTTCTTT. This encodes CASSQGARTEAFF. This sequence joins TRBV4-1 and TRBJ1-1; D perhaps matches TRBD1 (6 bases). This CDR3 is 13 amino acids long. Germline-derived CDR1 and CDR2 are MGHRA and YSYEKL. The V end was cut by 3 bases, the J end by 5 bases, with 10 bases between.

The chain couples TRBV29-1 to TRBJ2-3, with a possible D match to TRBD1 (6 bases). The V gene's germline CDR1 is SQVTM and CDR2 ANQGSEA. The CDR3 contains 15 residues. V shed 3 bases and J shed 2 bases, with 15 bases lying between them. The chain's CDR3 is CSVDTSGQFTDTQYF. In DNA, the CDR3 is TGCAGCGTTGATACGTCCGGACAGTTCACAGATACGCAGTATTTT.

The chain combines TRBV3-1 with TRBJ2-1; D is possibly TRBD1 (5 bases). This CDR3 is 14 amino acids long. V was shortened by 0 bases and J by 8 bases, with 11 bases between the two germline ends. Germline CDR1 reads LGHDT; CDR2 reads YNNKEL (reference sequence). The CDR3 bases are TGTGCCAGCAGCCAAGACAGGGTTGCTCATGAGCAGTTCTTC. Translating it yields CASSQDRVAHEQFF.

This chain connects TRBV3-1 to TRBJ1-1; no clear D gene. The CDR3 consists of 13 residues. Trimming stripped 4 bases from V and 1 base from J, with 7 bases between. The V gene's germline CDR1 is LGHDT and CDR2 YNNKEL (reference sequence). CDR3 DNA sequence: TGTGCCAGCAGCCTCCACACGAACACTGAAGCTTTCTTT. The encoded protein is CASSLHTNTEAFF.

V gene TRBV7-9 combines with J gene TRBJ2-2, with TRBD1 matching over 7 bases. CDR1 and CDR2 (germline): SEHNR, FQNEAQ (reference sequence). J lost 6 bases, V lost 5 bases, and 9 bases had no gene match. The CDR3 is 15 amino acids. CDR3 nucleotides: TGTGCCAGCAGCCTGACAGGGCTAAAGTCCGGGGAGCTGTTTTTT. This translates into CASSLTGLKSGELFF.

This chain links TRBV18 with TRBJ2-2; D is possibly TRBD2 (7 bases). CDR3 length equals 13 residues. Deletions cut 0 bases from V and 13 bases from J, with 12 bases between. The germline gives CDR1 KGHSH, CDR2 LQKENI. This chain's CDR3 is CASSPPGGPSLFF. CDR3 DNA: TGTGCCAGCTCACCACCCGGGGGGCCCTCGCTGTTTTTT. Combining the CDR3 with reference TRBV18 and TRBJ2-2 gives the whole variable domain NAGVMQNPRHLVRRRGQEARLRCSPMKGHSHVYWYRQLPEEGLKFMVYLQKENIIDESGMPKERFSAEFPKEGPSILRIQQVVRGDSAAYFCASSPPGGPSLFFGEGSRLTVL.

This rearrangement joins TRBV7-2 to TRBJ2-3; perhaps TRBD2 as D (5 bases). The CDR3 spans 14 residues. Germline CDR1 reads SGHTA; CDR2 reads FQGNSA. Trimming left V 7 bases short and J 3 bases short, with 14 bases between. DNA for the CDR3: TGTGCCAGCAAAATGGGCGGAGGAACAGATACGCAGTATTTT. Encoded protein: CASKMGGGTDTQYF. The full variable domain, its missing parts supplied by reference TRBV7-2 and TRBJ2-3, is GAGVSQSPSNKVTEKGKDVELRCDPISGHTALYWYRQSLGQGLEFLIYFQGNSAPDKSGLPSDRFSAERTGGSVSTLTIQRTQQEDSAVYLCASKMGGGTDTQYFGPGTRLTVL.

This chain joins TRBV3-1 and TRBJ2-1; TRBD1 matches 8 bases. Trimming cost V 3 bases and J 4 bases; bases outside gene matches: 8. CDR1 is LGHDT, CDR2 YNNKEL, per germline (reference sequence). The CDR3 runs to 16 residues. CDR3 sequence: CASSQGQGQGYNEQFF. CDR3 DNA: TGTGCCAGCAGCCAGGGCCAAGGACAGGGATACAATGAGCAGTTCTTC.

The CDR3: CSAVPRGRKETQYF. CDR3 sequence (DNA): TGCAGTGCCGTCCCCAGGGGGCGGAAAGAGACCCAGTACTTC. V gene TRBV20-1 combines with J gene TRBJ2-5, with 8 bases fitting TRBD1. CDR1 DFQATT and CDR2 SNEGSKA come from the germline V gene (reference sequence). This CDR3 has 14 amino acids. V lost 6 bases to trimming and J lost 3 bases; unmatched junction nucleotides: 9.

The CDR3 protein is CASSRDPGISGANVLTF. Written as DNA, the CDR3 is TGTGCCAGCAGCCGGGACCCGGGTATCTCTGGGGCCAACGTCCTGACTTTC. This chain joins TRBV9 and TRBJ2-6; D could derive from TRBD1 or TRBD2 (5 bases each). From germline, CDR1 is SGDLS and CDR2 YYNGEE. Trimming cost V 4 bases and J 0 bases, with 14 bases left between them. CDR3 length: 17 residues.

The rearrangement links TRBV29-1 to TRBJ1-3, with 8 bases aligning to TRBD1. The J segment lost 8 bases and the V segment lost 5 bases, leaving 5 bases of the junction unmatched. The CDR3 sequence is 12 residues long. CDR1 and CDR2 (germline): SQVTM, ANQGSEA. Here the CDR3 DNA reads TGCAGCGTTCGGACAGGGAAGGACACCATATATTTT. This gives the protein CSVRTGKDTIYF.

The rearrangement links TRBV3-1 to TRBJ1-5, with TRBD1 as a possible D gene (5 bases). Per the germline V gene, CDR1 is LGHDT and CDR2 is YNNKEL (reference sequence). This CDR3 region has 13 residues. Between the trimmed V and J ends, which lost 5 bases and 11 bases, there was a span of 16 bases. The CDR3 loop is CASSGHPQSTQHF. The CDR3 DNA follows: TGTGCCAGCAGCGGACACCCACAGTCAACCCAGCATTTT.

The CDR3: CASSQERAPNPYEQYF. Written as DNA, the CDR3 is TGTGCCAGCAGCCAAGAGCGGGCCCCGAACCCCTACGAGCAGTACTTC. V and J are TRBV7-6 and TRBJ2-7, with D possibly TRBD2 on 6 matching bases. V shed 5 bases and J shed 2 bases, with 19 bases lying between them. CDR3 length: 16 residues. Germline CDR1 reads SGHVS; CDR2 reads FNYEAQ.

This chain joins TRBV25-1 and TRBJ2-3; D remains ambiguous. This CDR3 has 14 amino acids. CDR1 and CDR2 from the germline V gene are MGHDK and SYGVNS. Between the trimmed V and J ends, which lost 4 bases and 1 base, there was a span of 9 bases. The CDR3 DNA follows: TGTGCCAGCAGTGGATTTTCGGGCACAGATACGCAGTATTTT. Amino acids: CASSGFSGTDTQYF.